This TCR beta chain was profiled in a study of blood T cell repertoires in COVID-19. TCRdb keeps only in-frame clones here, not all; method: immunoSEQ multiplex PCR. The sample yields just over 250,000 clones, approximately 87% seen once. V was cut by 9 bases and J by 8 bases, with 22 bases left in between. Germline loops: CDR1 MDHEN, CDR2 SYDVKM. The CDR3 is 14 residues long. The clonotype originates from a woman aged 50 to 60 with acute or convalescent COVID-19. The specimen sequenced was peripheral blood. The chain combines TRBV28 with TRBJ1-2; D remains unclear. CDR3 nucleotide sequence: TGTGCCAGTTGGACTGGTTCGGGTTTGGGCGGCTACACCTTC. Its protein is CASWTGSGLGGYTF.